The next 21 T cell receptor beta chains were all read from a single sample in a study of shared clonotypes between healthy human individuals. The naive CD8 population came from CD45RO-negative cells selected for CCR7, without terminally differentiated effector memory CD45RA+ cells. Using immunoSEQ multiplex PCR, the repertoire was profiled, and TCRdb retains in-frame clones only, with some absent. This sample carries around 2,100,000 clones, over 85% of them seen once, and the ten largest clones take more than 0.9%. Sequences were obtained from naive CD8+ T cells sorted from blood. The receptors were sampled from a man aged 18 to 35 in good health.

This clone was detected only a few times. The sample carries other DNA sequences with the same CDR3. The genes are TRBV2 and TRBJ2-7, with D possibly being TRBD2 (6 bases). Germline loops: CDR1 SNHLY, CDR2 FYNNEI. The length of the CDR3 is 14 residues. Trimming shortened V by 3 bases and J by 0 bases, and 9 bases separated the two germline ends. The CDR3, as DNA: TGTGCCAGCAGTGACGGAGGGAGCTCCTACGAGCAGTACTTC. This gives the protein CASSDGGSSYEQYF.

The rearrangement links TRBV2 to TRBJ2-3; TRBD2 aligns across 7 bases. This CDR3 comprises 16 residues. The J segment lost 2 bases and the V segment lost 1 base, leaving 6 bases of the junction unmatched. Germline CDR1 is SNHLY and CDR2 is FYNNEI. CDR3 loop: CASSEVASGFTDTQYF. CDR3 bases: TGTGCCAGCAGTGAAGTGGCTAGCGGCTTCACAGATACGCAGTATTTT.

This rearrangement joins TRBV28 to TRBJ2-1, with D perhaps TRBD1 (6 bases). Germline loops: CDR1 MDHEN, CDR2 SYDVKM. CDR3 length: 14 amino acids. V was cut by 6 bases and J by 3 bases, with 12 bases left in between. CDR3 coding DNA: TGTGCCAGCAGAACTGTACAGGGCTACAATGAGCAGTTCTTC. Its translation: CASRTVQGYNEQFF.

The rearrangement uses TRBV2 and TRBJ2-5, with 8 bases identical to TRBD1. This CDR3 is 15 amino acids long. V was pared by 5 bases and J by 1 base, with 6 bases of the junction left unmatched. Germline V gives CDR1 SNHLY, CDR2 FYNNEI. The CDR3 DNA sequence: TGTGCCAGCAGTCCCCGGGACAGGAGCCAAGAGACCCAGTACTTC. Protein: CASSPRDRSQETQYF.

This chain links TRBV10-3 with TRBJ2-2, with D hard to call. The CDR3 is made up of 14 amino acids. With 3 bases removed from V and 5 bases from J, the gap between germline ends came to 10 bases. CDR1 and CDR2 from the germline V gene are ENHRY and SYGVKD. The CDR3 DNA reads TGTGCCATCAGTGAAGGAGTCGTTACCGGGGAGCTGTTTTTT. This gives the protein CAISEGVVTGELFF.

Details on this clone: This same CDR3 is encoded by further DNA sequences in the sample. This chain uses TRBV27 with TRBJ2-7, with 11 positions matching TRBD1. V gave up 8 bases and J gave up 4 bases; unmatched junction bases: 7. CDR3 size: 14 residues. CDR1 and CDR2 from the germline V gene are MNHEY and SMNVEV (reference sequence). CDR3 in amino acids: CASSPGTGGYEQYF. CDR3 DNA sequence: TGTGCCAGCTCACCCGGGACAGGGGGTTACGAGCAGTACTTC.

The chain links TRBV7-9 to TRBJ1-2; 9 bases map to TRBD1. From germline, CDR1 is SEHNR and CDR2 FQNEAQ (reference sequence). V lost 5 bases to trimming and J lost 6 bases; unmatched junction nucleotides: 22. This CDR3 comprises 19 residues. DNA of the CDR3: TGTGCCAGCAGCAAAACTATTCCGCCGCCGGGACAGGGTGGAAATGGCTACACCTTC. The encoded protein is CASSKTIPPPGQGGNGYTF.

About this clone: This specimen includes other DNA sequences encoding the same CDR3. The CDR3 loop is CSVGGGVSYEQYF. CDR3 DNA: TGCAGCGTTGGGGGAGGGGTTTCCTACGAGCAGTACTTC. This chain connects TRBV29-1 to TRBJ2-7; the match to TRBD2 covers 7 bases. The junction had 4 bases not matched to a gene; V was cut back by 4 bases and J by 1 base. Germline V gene data show CDR1 as SQVTM and CDR2 as ANQGSEA. The CDR3 contains 13 residues.

Remarks on this clone: Likely a read error: the CDR3 ends without its conserved phenylalanine or tryptophan. The rearrangement joins TRBV4-1 to TRBJ1-1; no clear D. Germline loops: CDR1 MGHRA, CDR2 YSYEKL. V lost 1 base, J lost 1 base, and 7 bases lay in between. The CDR3 is made up of 14 amino acids. CDR3 residues: CASSQGGGNTEAFL. In DNA form, the CDR3 reads TGCGCCAGCAGCCAAGGGGGTGGGAACACTGAAGCTTTCCTT.

In its sample, this clone was seen a few times. The chain combines TRBV5-1 with TRBJ1-1; 9 nucleotides align to TRBD1. The CDR3 loop spans 15 amino acids. Per germline, CDR1 SGHRS and CDR2 YFSETQ. The trim removed 0 bases at V and 6 bases at J, leaving 6 bases unmatched. The CDR3 reads CASSLDPGQGAEAFF. The CDR3 DNA reads TGCGCCAGCAGCTTGGATCCGGGACAGGGCGCTGAAGCTTTCTTT.

The rearrangement links TRBV27 to TRBJ2-1, with D possibly TRBD1 on 6 matching bases. Trimming removed 1 base from V and 3 bases from J, with 13 bases in between. CDR1 MNHEY and CDR2 SMNVEV come from the germline V gene (reference sequence). The CDR3 has 16 amino acids. CDR3 in DNA: TGTGCCAGCAGTTTATATTTCAGGGGTAACTACAATGAGCAGTTCTTC. This gives the protein CASSLYFRGNYNEQFF.

V and J are TRBV9 and TRBJ2-5; TRBD1 is a possible D gene (6 bases). CDR3 length equals 13 residues. Trimming took off 5 bases at V and 3 bases at J, with 11 bases between the two ends. Germline-derived CDR1 and CDR2 are SGDLS and YYNGEE. The CDR3 sequence is CASRRGNEETQYF. CDR3 bases: TGTGCCAGCAGGAGGGGGAATGAAGAGACCCAGTACTTC.

The rearrangement uses TRBV7-8 and TRBJ2-7; a possible D gene is TRBD1 (6 bases). The CDR3 sequence is 16 residues long. Trimming cost V 3 bases and J 2 bases, with 17 bases left between them. Germline CDR1 and CDR2: SGHVS and FQNEAQ. In DNA form, the CDR3 reads TGTGCCAGCAGCTTCTCGGGGTCAGGGGCGACCTACGAGCAGTACTTC. This translates into CASSFSGSGATYEQYF.

V and J are TRBV7-8 and TRBJ2-7; D unclear. The length of the CDR3 is 14 residues. The germline V gene encodes CDR1 SGHVS and CDR2 FQNEAQ. V lost 1 base and J 0 bases, leaving 7 bases between the germline ends. CDR3 amino acids: CASSLVGLSYEQYF. CDR3 bases: TGTGCCAGCAGCTTAGTCGGCCTCTCCTACGAGCAGTACTTC.

V usage is TRBV4-1 and J usage is TRBJ2-5, with D tentatively TRBD2 (5 bases). Per germline, CDR1 MGHRA and CDR2 YSYEKL. Trimming shortened V by 1 base and J by 5 bases, and 14 bases separated the two germline ends. The CDR3 is made up of 15 amino acids. The CDR3 DNA is TGCGCCAGCAGCCAAGTGTTGCTAGCTGAGGAGACCCAGTACTTC. Its protein product is CASSQVLLAEETQYF.

Note on this clone: The same CDR3 arises from other DNA sequences in this sample as well. The chain uses TRBV19 and TRBJ2-7; 9 bases fit TRBD1. V was pared by 1 base and J by 1 base, with 2 bases of the junction left unmatched. The CDR3 is 15 residues long. Per germline, CDR1 LNHDA and CDR2 SQIVND (reference sequence). CDR3 region: CASSIGGTGSYEQYF. The CDR3 DNA sequence: TGTGCCAGTAGTATAGGGGGGACAGGGTCCTACGAGCAGTACTTC.

The chain has TRBV19 and TRBJ2-3; 11 bases agree with TRBD2. The CDR3 extends over 15 amino acids. Germline CDR1 reads LNHDA; CDR2 reads SQIVND (reference sequence). The ends lost 4 bases at V and 6 bases at J; junction bases unmatched: 6. The CDR3 coding sequence is TGTGCCAGTAGTACGTTAGCGGGAGGGCAGGATACGCAGTATTTT. Translated: CASSTLAGGQDTQYF.

Worth noting for this clone: This same CDR3 is encoded by further DNA sequences in the sample. The rearrangement joins TRBV4-1 to TRBJ2-7; 9 positions agree with TRBD1. The V gene end was trimmed by 4 bases and the J gene end by 3 bases; junction bases not matched to a gene: 4. Germline V gene sequence: CDR1 MGHRA, CDR2 YSYEKL. The CDR3 runs to 14 residues. The CDR3 DNA reads as TGCGCCAGCAGCCCGCGGGACAGGGACTACGAGCAGTACTTC. Protein sequence: CASSPRDRDYEQYF.

This rearrangement joins TRBV11-2 to TRBJ2-1, with 9 bases fitting TRBD2. The CDR3 covers 15 residues. The V gene's germline CDR1 is SGHAT and CDR2 FQNNGV. V shed 0 bases, J shed 8 bases, and the junction held 5 bases outside the gene matches. CDR3 region: CASSLEAGGLDEQFF. In DNA form, the CDR3 reads TGTGCCAGCAGCTTAGAAGCGGGAGGTCTGGATGAGCAGTTCTTC.

The genes are TRBV5-4 and TRBJ2-3; 8 bases fit TRBD2. Per the germline V gene, CDR1 is SGHNT and CDR2 is YYREEE (reference sequence). The V and J ends lost 3 bases and 5 bases, in that order; junction bases with no gene match: 14. CDR3 length equals 17 residues. CDR3 coding DNA: TGTGCCAGCAGCTGGGCGACTGGGCGGGAGGATGTAGATACGCAGTATTTT. It codes for CASSWATGREDVDTQYF.

The chain combines TRBV7-9 with TRBJ1-2; D perhaps matches TRBD1 (6 bases). There are 14 residues in the CDR3. Trimming stripped 1 base from V and 7 bases from J, with 13 bases between. In germline, CDR1 is SEHNR, CDR2 FQNEAQ (reference sequence). The CDR3 nucleotides read TGTGCCAGCAGCTTAGGCCAAGGGGGTGGTGGCTACACCTTC. Translating it yields CASSLGQGGGGYTF. The full variable domain, rest sourced from reference TRBV7-9 and TRBJ1-2, is DTGVSQNPRHKITKRGQNVTFRCDPISEHNRLYWYRQTLGQGPEFLTYFQNEAQLEKSRLLSDRFSAERPKGSFSTLEIQRTEQGDSAMYLCASSLGQGGGGYTFGSGTRLTVV.